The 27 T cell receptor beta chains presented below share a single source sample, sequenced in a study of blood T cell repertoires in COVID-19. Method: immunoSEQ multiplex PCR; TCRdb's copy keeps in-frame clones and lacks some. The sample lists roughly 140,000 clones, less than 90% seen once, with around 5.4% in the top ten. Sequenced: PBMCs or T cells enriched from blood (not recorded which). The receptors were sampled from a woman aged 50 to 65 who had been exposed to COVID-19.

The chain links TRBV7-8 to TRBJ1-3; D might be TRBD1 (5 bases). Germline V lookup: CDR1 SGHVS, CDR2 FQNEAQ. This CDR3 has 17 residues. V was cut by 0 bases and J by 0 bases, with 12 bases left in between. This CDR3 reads CASSLALRGGSGNTIYF. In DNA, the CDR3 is TGTGCCAGCAGCTTAGCGCTTAGGGGCGGCTCTGGAAACACCATATATTTT.

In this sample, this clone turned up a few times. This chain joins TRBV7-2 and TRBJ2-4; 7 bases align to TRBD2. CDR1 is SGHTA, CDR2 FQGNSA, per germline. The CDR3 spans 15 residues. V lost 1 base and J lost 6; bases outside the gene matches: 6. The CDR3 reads CASSLGATSVNIQYF. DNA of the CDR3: TGTGCCAGCAGCTTAGGGGCTACTAGCGTAAACATTCAGTACTTC.

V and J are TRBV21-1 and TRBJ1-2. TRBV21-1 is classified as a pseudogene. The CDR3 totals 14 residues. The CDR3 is CASSRPPANYGYTF. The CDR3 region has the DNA TGTGCCAGCAGCCGCCCCCCGGCTAACTATGGCTACACCTTC.

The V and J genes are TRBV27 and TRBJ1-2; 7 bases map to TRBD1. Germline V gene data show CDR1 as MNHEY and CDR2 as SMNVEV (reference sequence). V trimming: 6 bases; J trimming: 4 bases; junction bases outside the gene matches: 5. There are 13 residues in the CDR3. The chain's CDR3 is CASSLRGLYGYTF. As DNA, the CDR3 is TGTGCCAGCAGCCTGAGGGGGCTCTATGGCTACACCTTC.

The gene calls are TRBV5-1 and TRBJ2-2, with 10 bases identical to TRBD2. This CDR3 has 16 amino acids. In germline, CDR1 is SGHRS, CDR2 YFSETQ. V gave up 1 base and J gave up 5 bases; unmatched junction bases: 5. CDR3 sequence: CASSLIAGGKTGELFF. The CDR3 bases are TGCGCCAGCAGCTTGATAGCGGGGGGCAAAACCGGGGAGCTGTTTTTT.

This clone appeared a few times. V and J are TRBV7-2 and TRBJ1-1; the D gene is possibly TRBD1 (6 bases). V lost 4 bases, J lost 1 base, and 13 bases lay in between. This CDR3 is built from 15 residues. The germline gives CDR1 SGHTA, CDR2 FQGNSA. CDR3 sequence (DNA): TGTGCCAGCAGCTCGGAAGGGACAAAGAACACTGAAGCTTTCTTT. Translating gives CASSSEGTKNTEAFF. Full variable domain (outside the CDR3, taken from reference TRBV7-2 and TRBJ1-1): GAGVSQSPSNKVTEKGKDVELRCDPISGHTALYWYRQSLGQGLEFLIYFQGNSAPDKSGLPSDRFSAERTGGSVSTLTIQRTQQEDSAVYLCASSSEGTKNTEAFFGQGTRLTVV.

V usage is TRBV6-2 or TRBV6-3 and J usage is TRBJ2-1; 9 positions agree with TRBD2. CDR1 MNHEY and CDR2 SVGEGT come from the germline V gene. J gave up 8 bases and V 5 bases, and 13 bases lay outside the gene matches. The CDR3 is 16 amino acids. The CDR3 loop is CASSHLLSGRTDEQFF. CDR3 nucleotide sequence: TGTGCCAGCAGTCACCTGCTTAGCGGGAGAACGGATGAGCAGTTCTTC.

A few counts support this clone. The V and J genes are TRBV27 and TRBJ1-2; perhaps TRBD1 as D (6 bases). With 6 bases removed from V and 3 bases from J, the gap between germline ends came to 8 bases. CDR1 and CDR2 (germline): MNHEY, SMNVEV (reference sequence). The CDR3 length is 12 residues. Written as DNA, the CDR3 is TGTGCCAGCAGAGGACAGTACTATGGCTACACCTTC. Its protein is CASRGQYYGYTF.

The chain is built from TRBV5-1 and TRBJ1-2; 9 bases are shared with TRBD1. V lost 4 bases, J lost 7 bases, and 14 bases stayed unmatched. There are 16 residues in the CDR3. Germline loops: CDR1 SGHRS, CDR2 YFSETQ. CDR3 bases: TGCGCCAGCAGCCTCGAACTTGACAGGGGGGCAAGTGGCTACACCTTC. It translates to CASSLELDRGASGYTF.

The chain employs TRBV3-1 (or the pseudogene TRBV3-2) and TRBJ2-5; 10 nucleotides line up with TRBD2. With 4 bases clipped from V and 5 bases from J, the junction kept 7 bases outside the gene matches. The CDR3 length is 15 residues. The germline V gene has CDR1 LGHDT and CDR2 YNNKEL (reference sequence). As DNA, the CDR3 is TGTGCCAGCAGCCCTCCGGGTAGCGGGAGGGAGACCCAGTACTTC. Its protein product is CASSPPGSGRETQYF.

The CDR3 sequence: CASSPGVTGAPQETQYF. The CDR3 region has the DNA TGTGCCAGCAGCCCTGGCGTCACAGGGGCCCCGCAAGAGACCCAGTACTTC. This sequence joins TRBV5-4 and TRBJ2-5; 7 nucleotides match TRBD1. In germline, CDR1 is SGHNT, CDR2 YYREEE (reference sequence). The CDR3 is 17 residues long. With 4 bases clipped from V and 2 bases from J, the junction kept 14 bases outside the gene matches.

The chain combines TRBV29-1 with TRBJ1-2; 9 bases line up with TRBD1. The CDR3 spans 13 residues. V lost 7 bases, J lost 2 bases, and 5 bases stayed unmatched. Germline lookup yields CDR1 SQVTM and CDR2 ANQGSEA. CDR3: CSAGDRVNYGYTF. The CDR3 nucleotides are TGCAGCGCTGGGGACAGGGTAAACTATGGCTACACCTTC. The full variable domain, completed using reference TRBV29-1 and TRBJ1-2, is SAVISQKPSRDICQRGTSLTIQCQVDSQVTMMFWYRQQPGQSLTLIATANQGSEATYESGFVIDKFPISRPNLTFSTLTVSNMSPEDSSIYLCSAGDRVNYGYTFGSGTRLTVV.

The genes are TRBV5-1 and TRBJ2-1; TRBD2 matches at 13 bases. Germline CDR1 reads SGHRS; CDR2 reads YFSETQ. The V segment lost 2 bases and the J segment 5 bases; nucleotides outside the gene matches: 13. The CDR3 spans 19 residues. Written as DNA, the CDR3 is TGCGCCAGCAGCTTACTAGCGGGAGGGGTCGGCGGCCTCCACAATGAGCAGTTCTTC. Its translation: CASSLLAGGVGGLHNEQFF.

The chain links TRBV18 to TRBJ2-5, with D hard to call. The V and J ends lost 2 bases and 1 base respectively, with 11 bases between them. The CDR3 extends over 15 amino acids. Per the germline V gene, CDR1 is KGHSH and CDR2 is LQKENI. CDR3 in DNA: TGTGCCAGCTCACCAATGAGGTCGGTCCAAGAGACCCAGTACTTC. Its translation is CASSPMRSVQETQYF.

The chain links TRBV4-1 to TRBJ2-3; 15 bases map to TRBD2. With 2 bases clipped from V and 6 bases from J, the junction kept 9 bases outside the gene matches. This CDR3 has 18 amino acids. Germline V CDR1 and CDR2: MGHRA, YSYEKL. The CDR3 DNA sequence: TGCGCCAGCAGCCAACCCTGGACTAGCGGGAGGGCATCGGATACGCAGTATTTT. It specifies CASSQPWTSGRASDTQYF.

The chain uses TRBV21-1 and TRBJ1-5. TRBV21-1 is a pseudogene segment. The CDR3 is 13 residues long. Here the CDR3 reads CATKGRGHQPQHF. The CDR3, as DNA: TGTGCCACCAAAGGGAGGGGCCATCAGCCCCAGCATTTT.

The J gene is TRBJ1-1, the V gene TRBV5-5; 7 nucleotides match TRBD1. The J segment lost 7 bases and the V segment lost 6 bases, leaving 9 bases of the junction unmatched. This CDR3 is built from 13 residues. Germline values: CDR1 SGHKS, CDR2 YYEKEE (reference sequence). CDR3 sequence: CASTNVGGGEAFF. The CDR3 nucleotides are TGTGCCAGCACCAACGTAGGGGGCGGTGAAGCTTTCTTT. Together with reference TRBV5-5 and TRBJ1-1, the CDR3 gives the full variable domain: DAGVTQSPTHLIKTRGQQVTLRCSPISGHKSVSWYQQVLGQGPQFIFQYYEKEERGRGNFPDRFSARQFPNYSSELNVNALLLGDSALYLCASTNVGGGEAFFGQGTRLTVV.

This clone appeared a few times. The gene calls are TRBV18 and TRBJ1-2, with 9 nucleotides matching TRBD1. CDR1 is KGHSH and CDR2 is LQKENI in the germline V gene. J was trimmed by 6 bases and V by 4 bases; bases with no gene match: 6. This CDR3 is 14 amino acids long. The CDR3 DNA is TGTGCCAGCTCACACTTTACAGGGGGCAATGGCTACACCTTC. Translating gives CASSHFTGGNGYTF. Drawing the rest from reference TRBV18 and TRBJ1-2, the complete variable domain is NAGVMQNPRHLVRRRGQEARLRCSPMKGHSHVYWYRQLPEEGLKFMVYLQKENIIDESGMPKERFSAEFPKEGPSILRIQQVVRGDSAAYFCASSHFTGGNGYTFGSGTRLTVV.

CDR3 sequence: CASSLAGGYGYTF. The CDR3 DNA reads as TGTGCCAGCAGCTTGGCAGGGGGCTATGGCTACACCTTC. This chain uses TRBV5-6 with TRBJ1-2; TRBD1 matches 7 bases. With 0 bases clipped from V and 4 bases from J, the junction kept 0 bases outside the gene matches. The CDR3 extends over 13 amino acids. The V gene's germline CDR1 is SGHDT and CDR2 YYEEEE.

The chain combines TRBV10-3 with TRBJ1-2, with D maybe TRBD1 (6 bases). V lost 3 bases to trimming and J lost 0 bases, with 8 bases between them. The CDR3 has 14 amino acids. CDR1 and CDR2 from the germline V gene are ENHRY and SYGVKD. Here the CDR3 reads CAISEQGSNYGYTF. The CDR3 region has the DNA TGTGCCATCAGTGAACAGGGTTCTAACTATGGCTACACCTTC.

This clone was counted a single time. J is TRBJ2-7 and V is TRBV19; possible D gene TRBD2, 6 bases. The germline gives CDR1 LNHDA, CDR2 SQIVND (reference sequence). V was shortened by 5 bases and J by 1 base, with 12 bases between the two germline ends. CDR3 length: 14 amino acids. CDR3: CASSGTAISYEQYF. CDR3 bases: TGTGCCAGTAGTGGGACTGCTATTTCCTACGAGCAGTACTTC.

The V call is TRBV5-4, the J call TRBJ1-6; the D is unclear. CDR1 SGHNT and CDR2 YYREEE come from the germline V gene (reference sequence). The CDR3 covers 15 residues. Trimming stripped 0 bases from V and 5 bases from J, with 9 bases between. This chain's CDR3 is CASSLGRLHNSPLHF. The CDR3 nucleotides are TGTGCCAGCAGCTTGGGGCGGCTCCATAATTCACCCCTCCACTTT. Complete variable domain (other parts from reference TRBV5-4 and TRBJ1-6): ETGVTQSPTHLIKTRGQQVTLRCSSQSGHNTVSWYQQALGQGPQFIFQYYREEENGRGNFPPRFSGLQFPNYSSELNVNALELDDSALYLCASSLGRLHNSPLHFGNGTRLTVT.

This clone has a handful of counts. DNA for the CDR3: TGTGCCAGCAGCCCCCCGGACAGGTCCTCTGGAAACACCATATATTTT. This translates into CASSPPDRSSGNTIYF. This sequence joins TRBV9 and TRBJ1-3; 7 bases agree with TRBD1. Per germline, CDR1 SGDLS and CDR2 YYNGEE. V was clipped by 4 bases and J by 0 bases; unmatched bases: 7. CDR3 length: 16 amino acids. The full variable domain, completed using reference TRBV9 and TRBJ1-3, is DSGVTQTPKHLITATGQRVTLRCSPRSGDLSVYWYQQSLDQGLQFLIQYYNGEERAKGNILERFSAQQFPDLHSELNLSSLELGDSALYFCASSPPDRSSGNTIYFGEGSWLTVV.

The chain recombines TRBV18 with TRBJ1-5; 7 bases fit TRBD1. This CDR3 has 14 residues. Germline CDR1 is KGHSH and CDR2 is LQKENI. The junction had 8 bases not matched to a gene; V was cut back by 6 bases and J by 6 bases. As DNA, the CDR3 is TGTGCCAGCTCGGGGGGACAGATGGGTCAGCCCCAGCATTTT. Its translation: CASSGGQMGQPQHF.

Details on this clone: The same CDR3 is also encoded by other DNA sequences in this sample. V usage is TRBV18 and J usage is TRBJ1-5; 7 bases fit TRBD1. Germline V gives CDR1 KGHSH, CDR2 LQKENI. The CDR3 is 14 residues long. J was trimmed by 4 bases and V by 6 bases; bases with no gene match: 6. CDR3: CASSPGGSNQPQHF. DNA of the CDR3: TGTGCCAGCTCGCCAGGGGGGTCTAATCAGCCCCAGCATTTT.

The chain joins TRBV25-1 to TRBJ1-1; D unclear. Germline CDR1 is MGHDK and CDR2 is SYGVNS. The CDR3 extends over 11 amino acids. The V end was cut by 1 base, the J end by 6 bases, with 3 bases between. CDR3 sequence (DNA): TGTGCCAGCAGTGAATTAGCTGAAGCTTTCTTT. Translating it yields CASSELAEAFF.

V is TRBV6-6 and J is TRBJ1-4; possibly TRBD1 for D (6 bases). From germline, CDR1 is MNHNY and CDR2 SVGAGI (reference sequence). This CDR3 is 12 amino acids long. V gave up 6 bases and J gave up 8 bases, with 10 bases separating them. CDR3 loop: CASRDDREKLFF. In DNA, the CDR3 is TGTGCCAGCAGAGACGACAGGGAAAAACTGTTTTTT.